These T cell receptor beta chains were read from a single sample in a study of cytotoxic CD8 clonotypes in ibrutinib-treated CLL. Profiling relied on immunoSEQ multiplex PCR, and the TCRdb table lists in-frame clones only, not all of them. This repertoire shows under 150,000 clones, approximately 80% found once; its top ten account for approximately 7.6%. The specimen comprised PBMCs, sampled after 36 months of ibrutinib treatment. These receptors were obtained from a human donor with chronic lymphocytic leukemia. Both conserved end residues are part of each CDR3. Fields, in order: clone size, D gene, J gene, V gene, CDR3 protein, CDR3 DNA. D genes are given only for firm matches. A row's size may be missing; if present it is once, few, many or a size class.

clone_size: .
d_call: .
j_call: TRBJ2-1
v_call: TRBV7-8
cdr3_aa: CASRRRGGEYNEQFF
cdr3_nt: TGTGCCAGCAGGCGTCGAGGGGGGGAGTACAATGAGCAGTTCTTC

clone_size: .
d_call: .
j_call: TRBJ2-7
v_call: TRBV10-1
cdr3_aa: CASSEGGSAYEQYF
cdr3_nt: TGCGCCAGCAGTGAGGGAGGATCGGCCTACGAGCAGTACTTC

clone_size: .
d_call: .
j_call: TRBJ1-1
v_call: TRBV19
cdr3_aa: CASSQEGVLLNTEAFF
cdr3_nt: TGTGCCAGTAGTCAAGAGGGGGTCCTTTTGAACACTGAAGCTTTCTTT

clone_size: .
d_call: .
j_call: TRBJ2-5
v_call: TRBV7-7
cdr3_aa: CASSLGGLIQETQYF
cdr3_nt: TGTGCCAGCAGCTTAGGGGGACTGATCCAAGAGACCCAGTACTTC

clone_size: .
d_call: .
j_call: TRBJ2-7
v_call: TRBV6-1
cdr3_aa: CASIGTSYEQYF
cdr3_nt: TGTGCCAGCATCGGAACCTCCTACGAGCAGTACTTC

clone_size: many
d_call: .
j_call: TRBJ1-4
v_call: TRBV10-2
cdr3_aa: CASSDLLRGVYEKLFF
cdr3_nt: TGCGCCAGCAGTGACCTCCTTCGGGGGGTGTATGAAAAACTGTTTTTT

clone_size: .
d_call: TRBD1
j_call: TRBJ2-5
v_call: TRBV11-1
cdr3_aa: CASTLNRGGETQYF
cdr3_nt: TGTGCCAGCACCCTGAACAGGGGCGGAGAGACCCAGTACTTC

clone_size: .
d_call: .
j_call: TRBJ1-1
v_call: TRBV2
cdr3_aa: CASREGVTEAFF
cdr3_nt: TGTGCCAGCAGGGAGGGGGTCACTGAAGCTTTCTTT

clone_size: .
d_call: .
j_call: TRBJ1-5
v_call: TRBV21-1
cdr3_aa: CASSKVKHVNNQPQHF
cdr3_nt: TGTGCCAGCAGCAAAGTTAAACATGTTAACAATCAGCCCCAGCATTTT

clone_size: .
d_call: TRBD1
j_call: TRBJ1-2
v_call: TRBV28
cdr3_aa: CASSPRQGGYGYTF
cdr3_nt: TGTGCCAGCAGTCCACGACAGGGAGGCTATGGCTACACCTTC

clone_size: .
d_call: .
j_call: TRBJ1-3
v_call: TRBV7-8
cdr3_aa: CASSFLPGLLSGNTIYF
cdr3_nt: TGTGCCAGCAGCTTTCTCCCGGGGCTGCTCTCTGGAAACACCATATATTTT

clone_size: .
d_call: .
j_call: TRBJ2-3
v_call: TRBV27
cdr3_aa: CASSHISTDTQYF
cdr3_nt: TGTGCCAGCAGTCACATCAGCACAGATACGCAGTATTTT

clone_size: .
d_call: TRBD1
j_call: TRBJ1-2
v_call: TRBV18
cdr3_aa: CASSPTGDPPSNYGYTF
cdr3_nt: TGTGCCAGCTCACCTACAGGGGATCCCCCTTCGAACTATGGCTACACCTTC

clone_size: .
d_call: .
j_call: TRBJ2-1
v_call: TRBV29-1
cdr3_aa: CSVEESGSSYNEQFF
cdr3_nt: TGCAGCGTTGAAGAGAGTGGGAGCTCCTACAATGAGCAGTTCTTC

clone_size: .
d_call: TRBD1
j_call: TRBJ2-7
v_call: TRBV4-1
cdr3_aa: CASSHLGQGYEQYF
cdr3_nt: TGCGCCAGCAGCCACCTAGGACAGGGTTACGAGCAGTACTTC

clone_size: .
d_call: .
j_call: TRBJ1-5
v_call: TRBV4-2
cdr3_aa: CASSPYSEDNQPQHF
cdr3_nt: TGTGCCAGCAGCCCCTACAGCGAAGACAATCAGCCCCAGCATTTT

clone_size: .
d_call: .
j_call: TRBJ2-7
v_call: TRBV29-1
cdr3_aa: CSVPAGGYEQYF
cdr3_nt: TGCAGCGTTCCTGCCGGAGGGTACGAGCAGTACTTC

clone_size: .
d_call: TRBD2
j_call: TRBJ2-3
v_call: TRBV10-3
cdr3_aa: CAITALAGSTDTQYF
cdr3_nt: TGTGCCATCACCGCTCTAGCGGGGAGCACAGATACGCAGTATTTT

clone_size: .
d_call: .
j_call: TRBJ2-7
v_call: TRBV6-5
cdr3_aa: CASSYLDGSHEQYF
cdr3_nt: TGTGCCAGCAGTTACCTCGACGGCTCCCACGAGCAGTACTTC

clone_size: .
d_call: TRBD2
j_call: TRBJ2-7
v_call: TRBV10-3
cdr3_aa: CATGTSGRASEQYF
cdr3_nt: TGTGCCACCGGGACTAGCGGGAGGGCCTCCGAGCAGTACTTC

clone_size: .
d_call: .
j_call: TRBJ1-6
v_call: TRBV7-8
cdr3_aa: CASSKEGVGNSPLHF
cdr3_nt: TGTGCCAGCAGCAAGGAGGGGGTCGGTAATTCACCCCTCCACTTT

clone_size: .
d_call: .
j_call: TRBJ1-5
v_call: TRBV18
cdr3_aa: CASSPLRSNQPQHF
cdr3_nt: TGTGCCAGCTCACCATTACGCAGCAATCAGCCCCAGCATTTT

clone_size: .
d_call: TRBD2
j_call: TRBJ2-7
v_call: TRBV27
cdr3_aa: CASSSLGLGEQYF
cdr3_nt: TGTGCCAGCAGTTCGCTGGGACTAGGCGAGCAGTACTTC